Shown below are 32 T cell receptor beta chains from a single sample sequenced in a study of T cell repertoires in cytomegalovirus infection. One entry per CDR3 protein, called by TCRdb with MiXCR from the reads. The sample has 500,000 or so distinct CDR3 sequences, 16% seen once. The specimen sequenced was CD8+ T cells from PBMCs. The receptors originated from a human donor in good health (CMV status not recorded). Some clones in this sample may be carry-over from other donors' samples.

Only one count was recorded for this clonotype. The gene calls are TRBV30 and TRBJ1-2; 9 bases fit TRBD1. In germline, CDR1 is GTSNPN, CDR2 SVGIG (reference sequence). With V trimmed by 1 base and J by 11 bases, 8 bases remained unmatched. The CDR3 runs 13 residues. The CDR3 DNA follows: TGTGCCTGGAGTGAGACAGGGGGGGCCGGTTACACCTTC. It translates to CAWSETGGAGYTF. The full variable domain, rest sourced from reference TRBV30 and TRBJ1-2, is SQTIHQWPATLVQPVGSPLSLECTVEGTSNPNLYWYRQAAGRGLQLLFYSVGIGQISSEVPQNLSASRPQDRQFILSSKKLLLSDSGFYLCAWSETGGAGYTFGSGTRLTVV.

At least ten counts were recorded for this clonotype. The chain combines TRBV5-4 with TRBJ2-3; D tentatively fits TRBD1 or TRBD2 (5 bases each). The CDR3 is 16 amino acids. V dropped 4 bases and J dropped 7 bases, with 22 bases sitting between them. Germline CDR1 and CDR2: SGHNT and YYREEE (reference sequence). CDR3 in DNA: TGTGCCAGCAGCCCGGAAGAGGGACCCCCGACGTATACGCAGTATTTT. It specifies CASSPEEGPPTYTQYF.

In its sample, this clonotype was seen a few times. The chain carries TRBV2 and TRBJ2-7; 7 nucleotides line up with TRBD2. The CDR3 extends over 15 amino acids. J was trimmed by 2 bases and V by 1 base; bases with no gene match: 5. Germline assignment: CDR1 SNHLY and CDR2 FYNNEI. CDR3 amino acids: CASSEVRGRTYEQYF. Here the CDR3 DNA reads TGTGCCAGCAGTGAAGTGCGGGGGAGAACCTACGAGCAGTACTTC. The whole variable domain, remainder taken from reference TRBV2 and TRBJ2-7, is EPEVTQTPSHQVTQMGQEVILRCVPISNHLYFYWYRQILGQKVEFLVSFYNNEISEKSEIFDDQFSVERPDGSNFTLKIRSTKLEDSAMYFCASSEVRGRTYEQYFGPGTRLTVT.

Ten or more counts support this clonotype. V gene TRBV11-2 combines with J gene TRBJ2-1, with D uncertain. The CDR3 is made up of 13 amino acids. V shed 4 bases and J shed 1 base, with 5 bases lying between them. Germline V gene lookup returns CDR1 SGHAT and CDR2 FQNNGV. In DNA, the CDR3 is TGTGCCAGCAGCTCGACTTCCTACAATGAGCAGTTCTTC. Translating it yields CASSSTSYNEQFF.

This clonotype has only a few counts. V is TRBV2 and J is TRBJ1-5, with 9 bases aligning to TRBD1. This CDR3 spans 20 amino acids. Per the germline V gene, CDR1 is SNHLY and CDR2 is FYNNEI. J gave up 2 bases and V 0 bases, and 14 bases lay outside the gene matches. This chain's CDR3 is CASSEARVGTGRVGNQPQHF. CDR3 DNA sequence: TGTGCCAGCAGTGAAGCTAGGGTAGGGACAGGGAGGGTTGGCAATCAGCCCCAGCATTTT.

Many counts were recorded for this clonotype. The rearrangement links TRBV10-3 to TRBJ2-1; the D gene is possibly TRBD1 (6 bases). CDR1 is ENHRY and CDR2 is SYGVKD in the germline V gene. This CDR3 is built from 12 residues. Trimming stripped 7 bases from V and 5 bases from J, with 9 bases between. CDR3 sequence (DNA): TGTGCCATCACGGACAGAAACAATGAGCAGTTCTTC. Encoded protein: CAITDRNNEQFF.

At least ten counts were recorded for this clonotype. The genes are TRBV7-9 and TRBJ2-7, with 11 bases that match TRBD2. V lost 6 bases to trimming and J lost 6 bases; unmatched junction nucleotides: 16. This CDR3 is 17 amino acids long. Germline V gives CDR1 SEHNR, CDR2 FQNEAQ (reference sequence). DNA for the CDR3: TGTGCCAGCAGTCCAATAATGACTAGCGGGAAGGTCGGCGAGCAGTACTTC. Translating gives CASSPIMTSGKVGEQYF.

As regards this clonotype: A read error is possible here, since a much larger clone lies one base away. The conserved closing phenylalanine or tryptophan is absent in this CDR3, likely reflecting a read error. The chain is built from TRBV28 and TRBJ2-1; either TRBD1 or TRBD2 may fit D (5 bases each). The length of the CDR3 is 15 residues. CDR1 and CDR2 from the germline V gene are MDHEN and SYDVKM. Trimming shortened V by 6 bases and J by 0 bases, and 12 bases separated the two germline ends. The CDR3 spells CASSYGTSSYNEQFL. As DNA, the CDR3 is TGTGCCAGCAGCTATGGGACCAGCTCCTACAATGAGCAGTTCCTC.

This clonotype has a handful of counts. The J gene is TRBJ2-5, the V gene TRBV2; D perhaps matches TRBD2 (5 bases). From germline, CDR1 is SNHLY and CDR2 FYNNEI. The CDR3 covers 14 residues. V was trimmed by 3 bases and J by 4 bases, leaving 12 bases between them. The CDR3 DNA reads TGTGCCAGCAGTGATCCGGGGATGGGAGAGACCCAGTACTTC. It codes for CASSDPGMGETQYF.

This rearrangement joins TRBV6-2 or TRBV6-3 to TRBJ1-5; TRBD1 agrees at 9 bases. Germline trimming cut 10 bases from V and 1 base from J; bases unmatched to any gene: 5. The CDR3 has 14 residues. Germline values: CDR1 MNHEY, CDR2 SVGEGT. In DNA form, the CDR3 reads TGTGCCACCCTTGGGACAGGGAGCAATCAGCCCCAGCATTTT. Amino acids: CATLGTGSNQPQHF.

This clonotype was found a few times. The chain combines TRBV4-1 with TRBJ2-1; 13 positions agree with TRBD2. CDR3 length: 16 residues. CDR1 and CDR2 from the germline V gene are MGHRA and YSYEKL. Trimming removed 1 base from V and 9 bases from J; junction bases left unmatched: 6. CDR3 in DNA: TGCGCCAGCAGCCAAGCCCGGACTAGCGGGAGAGTTGAGCAGTTCTTC. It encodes CASSQARTSGRVEQFF.

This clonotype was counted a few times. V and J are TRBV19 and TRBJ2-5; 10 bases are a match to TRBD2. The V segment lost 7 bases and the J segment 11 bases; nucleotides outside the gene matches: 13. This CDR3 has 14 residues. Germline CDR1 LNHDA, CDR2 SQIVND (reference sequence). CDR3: CASIELAGREQQYF. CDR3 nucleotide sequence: TGTGCCAGTATCGAACTAGCGGGGCGCGAGCAACAGTACTTC.

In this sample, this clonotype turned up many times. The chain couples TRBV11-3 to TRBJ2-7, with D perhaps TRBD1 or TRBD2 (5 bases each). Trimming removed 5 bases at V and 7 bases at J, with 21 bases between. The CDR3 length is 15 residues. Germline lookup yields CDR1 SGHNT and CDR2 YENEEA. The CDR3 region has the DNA TGTGCCAGCAGCCCAAGCTCCGGGACCCAAGGGGAGCAGTACTTC. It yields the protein CASSPSSGTQGEQYF.

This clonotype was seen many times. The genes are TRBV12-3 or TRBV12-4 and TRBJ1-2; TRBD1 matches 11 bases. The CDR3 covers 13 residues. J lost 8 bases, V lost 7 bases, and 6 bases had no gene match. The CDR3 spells CASIGQGARGYTF. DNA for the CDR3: TGTGCCAGCATCGGACAGGGGGCGAGGGGCTACACCTTC.

In DNA, the CDR3 is TGTGCCAGCAGCTTCTGGGACAGGGGGGGGGCCGGGGAGCTGTTTTTT. Its translation: CASSFWDRGGAGELFF. The chain combines TRBV11-2 with TRBJ2-2; 11 bases are a match to TRBD1. Germline V gene sequence: CDR1 SGHAT, CDR2 FQNNGV. The CDR3 is made up of 16 amino acids. The V segment lost 3 bases and the J segment 6 bases; nucleotides outside the gene matches: 6.

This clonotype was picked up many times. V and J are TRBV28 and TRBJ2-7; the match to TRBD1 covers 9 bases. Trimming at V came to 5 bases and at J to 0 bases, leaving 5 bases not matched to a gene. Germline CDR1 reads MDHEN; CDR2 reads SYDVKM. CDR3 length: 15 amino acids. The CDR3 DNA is TGTGCCAGCAGTCTCGGGACAGGGTTCTCCTACGAGCAGTACTTC. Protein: CASSLGTGFSYEQYF.

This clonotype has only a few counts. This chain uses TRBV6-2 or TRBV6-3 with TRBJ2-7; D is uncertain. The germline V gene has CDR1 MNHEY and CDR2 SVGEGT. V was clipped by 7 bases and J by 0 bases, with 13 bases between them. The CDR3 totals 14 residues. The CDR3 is CASTNPKHSYEQYF. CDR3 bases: TGTGCCAGCACCAACCCAAAACACTCCTACGAGCAGTACTTC.

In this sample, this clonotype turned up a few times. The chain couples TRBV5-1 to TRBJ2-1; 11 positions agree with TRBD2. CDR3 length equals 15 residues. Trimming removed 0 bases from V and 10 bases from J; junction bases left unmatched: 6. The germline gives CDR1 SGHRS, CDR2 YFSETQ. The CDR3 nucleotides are TGCGCCAGCAGCTTGGTAGCGGGAGGGCCGGAGGAGCAGTTCTTC. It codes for CASSLVAGGPEEQFF. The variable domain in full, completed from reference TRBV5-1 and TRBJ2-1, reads KAGVTQTPRYLIKTRGQQVTLSCSPISGHRSVSWYQQTPGQGLQFLFEYFSETQRNKGNFPGRFSGRQFSNSRSEMNVSTLELGDSALYLCASSLVAGGPEEQFFGPGTRLTVL.

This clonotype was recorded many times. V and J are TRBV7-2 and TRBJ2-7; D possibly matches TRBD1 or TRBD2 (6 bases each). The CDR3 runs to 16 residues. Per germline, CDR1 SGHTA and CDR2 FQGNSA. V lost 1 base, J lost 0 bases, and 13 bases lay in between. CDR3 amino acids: CASSLETGAFSYEQYF. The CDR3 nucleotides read TGTGCCAGCAGCTTAGAGACGGGGGCCTTCTCCTACGAGCAGTACTTC.

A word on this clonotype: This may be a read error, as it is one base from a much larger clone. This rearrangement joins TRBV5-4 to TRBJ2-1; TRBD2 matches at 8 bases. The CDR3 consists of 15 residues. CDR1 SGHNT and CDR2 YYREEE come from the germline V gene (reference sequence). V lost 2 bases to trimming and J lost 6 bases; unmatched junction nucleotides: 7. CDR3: CASSFERELGNEQFF. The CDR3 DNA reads TGTGCCAGCAGCTTTGAGCGGGAGTTGGGCAATGAGCAGTTCTTC.

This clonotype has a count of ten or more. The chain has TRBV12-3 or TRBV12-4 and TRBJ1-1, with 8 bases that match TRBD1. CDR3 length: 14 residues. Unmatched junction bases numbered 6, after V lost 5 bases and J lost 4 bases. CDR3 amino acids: CASSVTGGGTEAFF. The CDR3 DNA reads TGTGCCAGCAGTGTAACAGGGGGGGGCACTGAAGCTTTCTTT.

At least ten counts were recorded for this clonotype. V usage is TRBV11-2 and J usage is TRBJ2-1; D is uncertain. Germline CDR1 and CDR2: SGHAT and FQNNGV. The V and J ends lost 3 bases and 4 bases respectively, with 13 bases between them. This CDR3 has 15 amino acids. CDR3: CASSLIPDGYNEQFF. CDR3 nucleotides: TGTGCCAGCAGCTTGATCCCGGACGGTTACAATGAGCAGTTCTTC.

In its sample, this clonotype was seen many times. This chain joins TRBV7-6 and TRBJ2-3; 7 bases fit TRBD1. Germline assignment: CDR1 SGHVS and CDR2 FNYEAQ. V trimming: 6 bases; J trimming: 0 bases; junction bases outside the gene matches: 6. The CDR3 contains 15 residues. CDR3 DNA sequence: TGTGCCAGCAGTAACCCGGGACAGAGCACAGATACGCAGTATTTT. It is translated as CASSNPGQSTDTQYF.

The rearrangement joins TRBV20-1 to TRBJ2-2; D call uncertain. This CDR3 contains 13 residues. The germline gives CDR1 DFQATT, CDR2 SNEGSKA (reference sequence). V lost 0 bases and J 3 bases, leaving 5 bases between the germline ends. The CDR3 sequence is CSARDTYTGELFF. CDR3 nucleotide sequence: TGCAGTGCTAGAGATACCTACACCGGGGAGCTGTTTTTT.

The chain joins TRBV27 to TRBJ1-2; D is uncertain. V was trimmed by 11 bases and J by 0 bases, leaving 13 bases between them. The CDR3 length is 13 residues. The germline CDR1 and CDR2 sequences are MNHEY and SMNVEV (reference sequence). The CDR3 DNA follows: TGTGCCCGCTACTGGGTAGCTAACTATGGCTACACCTTC. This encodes CARYWVANYGYTF.

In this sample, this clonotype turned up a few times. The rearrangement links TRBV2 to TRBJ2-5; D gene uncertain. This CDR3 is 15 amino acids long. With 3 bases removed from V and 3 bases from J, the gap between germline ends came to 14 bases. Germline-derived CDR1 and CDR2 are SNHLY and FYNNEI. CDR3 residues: CASSEREASKETQYF. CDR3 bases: TGTGCCAGCAGTGAGAGAGAGGCCAGCAAAGAGACCCAGTACTTC.

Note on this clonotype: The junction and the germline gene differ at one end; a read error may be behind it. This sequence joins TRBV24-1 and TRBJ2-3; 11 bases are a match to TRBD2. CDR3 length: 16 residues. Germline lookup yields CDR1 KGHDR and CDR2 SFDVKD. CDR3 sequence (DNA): TGTGCCACCAGTGCCGGGACTAGCGGTAGCACAGATAAGCAGTATTTT. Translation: CATSAGTSGSTDKQYF.

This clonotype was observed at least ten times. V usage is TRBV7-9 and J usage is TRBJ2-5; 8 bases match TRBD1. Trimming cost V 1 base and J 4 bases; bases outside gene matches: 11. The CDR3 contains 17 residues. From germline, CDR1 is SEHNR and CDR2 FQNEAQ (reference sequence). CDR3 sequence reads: CASSLVKRTGPRETQYF. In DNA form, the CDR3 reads TGTGCCAGCAGCTTAGTTAAGAGGACAGGGCCTAGAGAGACCCAGTACTTC.

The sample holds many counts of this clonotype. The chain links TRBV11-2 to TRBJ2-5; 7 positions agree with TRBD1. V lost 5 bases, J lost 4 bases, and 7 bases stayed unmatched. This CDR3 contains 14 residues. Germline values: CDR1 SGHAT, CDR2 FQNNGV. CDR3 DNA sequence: TGTGCCAGCAGCCTAAAACAGGGGCGAGAGACCCAGTACTTC. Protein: CASSLKQGRETQYF.

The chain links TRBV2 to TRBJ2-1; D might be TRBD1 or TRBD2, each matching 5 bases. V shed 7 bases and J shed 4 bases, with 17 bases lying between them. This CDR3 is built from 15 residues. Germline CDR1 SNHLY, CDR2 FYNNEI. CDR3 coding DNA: TGTGCCAGCAACCAAAAAAGAGGGGTGTACAATGAGCAGTTCTTC. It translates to CASNQKRGVYNEQFF.

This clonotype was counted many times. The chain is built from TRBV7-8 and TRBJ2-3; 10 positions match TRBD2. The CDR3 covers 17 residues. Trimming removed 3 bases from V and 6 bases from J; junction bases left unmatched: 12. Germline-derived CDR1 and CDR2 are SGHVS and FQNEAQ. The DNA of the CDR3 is TGTGCCAGCAGCTTCCACGAGGAGCGGGGGGGCCGCGATACGCAGTATTTT. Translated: CASSFHEERGGRDTQYF.

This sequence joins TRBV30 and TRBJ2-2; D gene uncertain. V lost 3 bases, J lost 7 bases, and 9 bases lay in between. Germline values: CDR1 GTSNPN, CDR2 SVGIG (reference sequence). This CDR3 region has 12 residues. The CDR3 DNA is TGTGCCTGGAGGCCGCAGTTCGGGGAGCTGTTTTTT. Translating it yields CAWRPQFGELFF.